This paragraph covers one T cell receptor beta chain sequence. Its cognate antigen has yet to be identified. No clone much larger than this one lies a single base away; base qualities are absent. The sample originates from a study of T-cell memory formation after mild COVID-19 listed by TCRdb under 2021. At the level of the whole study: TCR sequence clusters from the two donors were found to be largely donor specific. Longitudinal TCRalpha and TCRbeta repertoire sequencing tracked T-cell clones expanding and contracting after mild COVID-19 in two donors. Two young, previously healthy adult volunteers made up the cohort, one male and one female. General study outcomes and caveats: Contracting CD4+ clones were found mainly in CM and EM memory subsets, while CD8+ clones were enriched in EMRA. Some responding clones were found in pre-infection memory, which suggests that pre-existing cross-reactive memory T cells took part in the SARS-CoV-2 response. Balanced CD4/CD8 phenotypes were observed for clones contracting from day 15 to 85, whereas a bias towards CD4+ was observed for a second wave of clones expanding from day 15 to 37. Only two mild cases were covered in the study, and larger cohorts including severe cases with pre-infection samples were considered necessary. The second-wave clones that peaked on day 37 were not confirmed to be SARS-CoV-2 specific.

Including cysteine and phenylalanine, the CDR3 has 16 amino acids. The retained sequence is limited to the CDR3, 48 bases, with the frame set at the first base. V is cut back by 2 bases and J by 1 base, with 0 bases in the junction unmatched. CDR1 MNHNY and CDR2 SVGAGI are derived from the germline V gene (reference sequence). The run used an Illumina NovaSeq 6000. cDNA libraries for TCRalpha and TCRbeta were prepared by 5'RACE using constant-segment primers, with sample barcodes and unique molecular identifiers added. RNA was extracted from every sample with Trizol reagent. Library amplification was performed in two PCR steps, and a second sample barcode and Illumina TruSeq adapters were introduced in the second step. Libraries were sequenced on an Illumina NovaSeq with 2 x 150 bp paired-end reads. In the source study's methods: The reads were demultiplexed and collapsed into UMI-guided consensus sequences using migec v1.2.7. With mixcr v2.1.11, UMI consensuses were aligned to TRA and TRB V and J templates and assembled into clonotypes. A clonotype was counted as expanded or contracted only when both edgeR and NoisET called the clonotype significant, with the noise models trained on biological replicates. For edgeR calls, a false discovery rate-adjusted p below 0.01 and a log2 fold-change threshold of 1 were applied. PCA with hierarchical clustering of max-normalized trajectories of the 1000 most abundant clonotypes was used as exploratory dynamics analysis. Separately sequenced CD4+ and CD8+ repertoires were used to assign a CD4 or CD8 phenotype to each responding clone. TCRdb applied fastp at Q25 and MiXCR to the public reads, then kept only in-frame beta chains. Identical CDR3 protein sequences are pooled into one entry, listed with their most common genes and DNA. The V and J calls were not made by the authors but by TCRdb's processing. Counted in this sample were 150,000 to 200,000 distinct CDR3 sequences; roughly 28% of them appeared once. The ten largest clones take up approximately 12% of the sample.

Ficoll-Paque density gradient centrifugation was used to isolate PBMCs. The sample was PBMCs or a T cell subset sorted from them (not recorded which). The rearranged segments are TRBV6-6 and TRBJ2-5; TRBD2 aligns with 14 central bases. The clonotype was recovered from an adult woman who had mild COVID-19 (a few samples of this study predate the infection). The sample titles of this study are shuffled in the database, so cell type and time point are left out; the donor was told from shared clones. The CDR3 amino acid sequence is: CASSYGTSGGQETQYF. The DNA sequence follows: TGTGCCAGCAGTTACGGGACTAGCGGGGGCCAAGAGACCCAGTACTTC.